This T cell receptor beta chain is from a study of cytomegalovirus exposure and HLA in healthy donors. Findings and caveats of the study: Roughly 170 TCR beta chains were listed as cytomegalovirus-associated. In vitro testing confirmed a few CMV-associated chains as specific for CMV antigens.

The repertoire was sequenced with immunoSEQ multiplex PCR; TCRdb's copy has only in-frame clones and lacks some. The sample holds 200,000 to 250,000 clones, approximately 83% seen once. The V gene lost 0 bases and the J gene lost 7 bases, with 9 bases spanning the gap. Per the germline V gene, CDR1 is GTSNPN and CDR2 is SVGIG (reference sequence). This CDR3 contains 12 residues. With regard to this clone: Its antigen remains unknown.

The study drew the donors from its roughly 120-subject validation cohort, separate from the roughly 700-subject first cohort. This clonotype was sampled from a young woman in good health and CMV-seropositive. This chain uses TRBV30 with TRBJ1-1; D gene ambiguous. The sample taken for sequencing was PBMCs. In DNA, the CDR3 is TGTGCCTGGAGTGTCATTGGTGGTGAAGCTTTCTTT. Protein product: CAWSVIGGEAFF.